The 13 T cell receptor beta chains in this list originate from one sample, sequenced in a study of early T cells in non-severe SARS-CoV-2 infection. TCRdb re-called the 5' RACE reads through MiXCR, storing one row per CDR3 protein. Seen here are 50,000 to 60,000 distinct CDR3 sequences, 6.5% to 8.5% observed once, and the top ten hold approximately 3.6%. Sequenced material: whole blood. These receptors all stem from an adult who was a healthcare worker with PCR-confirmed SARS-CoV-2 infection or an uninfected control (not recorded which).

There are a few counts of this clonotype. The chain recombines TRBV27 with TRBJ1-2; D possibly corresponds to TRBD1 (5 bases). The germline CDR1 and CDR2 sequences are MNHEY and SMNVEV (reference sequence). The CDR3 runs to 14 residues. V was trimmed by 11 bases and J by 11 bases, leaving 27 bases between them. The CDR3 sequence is CAGSPGLLSPRYTF. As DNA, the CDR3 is TGTGCCGGGTCCCCAGGGCTCCTCTCACCTAGGTACACCTTC.

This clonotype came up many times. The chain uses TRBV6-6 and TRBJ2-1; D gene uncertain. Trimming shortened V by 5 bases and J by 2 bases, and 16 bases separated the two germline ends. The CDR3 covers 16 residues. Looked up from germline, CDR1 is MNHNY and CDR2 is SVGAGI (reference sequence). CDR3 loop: CASSLRRTSTYNEQFF. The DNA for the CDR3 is TGTGCCAGCAGTCTACGACGGACCTCTACCTACAATGAGCAGTTCTTC.

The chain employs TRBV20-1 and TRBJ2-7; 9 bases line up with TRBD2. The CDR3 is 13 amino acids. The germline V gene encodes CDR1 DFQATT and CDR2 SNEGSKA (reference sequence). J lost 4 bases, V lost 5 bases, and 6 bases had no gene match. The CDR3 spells CSALAGVKYEQYF. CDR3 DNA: TGCAGTGCTTTAGCGGGAGTCAAGTACGAGCAGTACTTC.

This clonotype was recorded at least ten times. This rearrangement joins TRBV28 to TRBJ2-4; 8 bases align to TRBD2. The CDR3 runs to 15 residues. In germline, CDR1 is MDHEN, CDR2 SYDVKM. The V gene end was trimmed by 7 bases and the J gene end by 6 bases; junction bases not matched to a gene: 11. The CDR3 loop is CASTAGGTLGNIQYF. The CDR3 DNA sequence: TGTGCCAGCACGGCGGGAGGTACCTTGGGAAACATTCAGTACTTC.

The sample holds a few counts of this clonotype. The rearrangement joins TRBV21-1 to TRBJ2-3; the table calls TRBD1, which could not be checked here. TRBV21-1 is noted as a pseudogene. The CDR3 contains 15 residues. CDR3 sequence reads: CASSARGDSADTQYF. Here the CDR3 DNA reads TGTGCCAGCAGCGCAAGGGGAGATTCAGCAGATACGCAGTATTTT.

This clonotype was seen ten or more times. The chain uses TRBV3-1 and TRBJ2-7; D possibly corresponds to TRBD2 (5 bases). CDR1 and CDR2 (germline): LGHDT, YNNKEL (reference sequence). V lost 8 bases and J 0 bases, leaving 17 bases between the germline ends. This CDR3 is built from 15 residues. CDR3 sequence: CASGSRISNSYEQYF. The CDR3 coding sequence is TGTGCCAGCGGGAGCAGGATCTCCAACTCCTACGAGCAGTACTTC.

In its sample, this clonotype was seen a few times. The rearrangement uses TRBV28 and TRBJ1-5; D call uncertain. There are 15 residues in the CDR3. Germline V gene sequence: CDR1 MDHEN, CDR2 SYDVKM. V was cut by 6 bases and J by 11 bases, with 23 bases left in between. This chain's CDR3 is CASREAMGNFYAQHF. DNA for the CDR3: TGTGCCAGCAGAGAAGCAATGGGGAATTTCTATGCCCAGCATTTT.

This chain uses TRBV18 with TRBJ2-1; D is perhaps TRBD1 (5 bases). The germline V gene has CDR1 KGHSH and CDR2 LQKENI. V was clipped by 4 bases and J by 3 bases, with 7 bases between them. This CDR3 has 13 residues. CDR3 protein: CASSQGDYNEQFF. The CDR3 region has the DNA TGTGCCAGCTCACAAGGGGACTACAATGAGCAGTTCTTC.

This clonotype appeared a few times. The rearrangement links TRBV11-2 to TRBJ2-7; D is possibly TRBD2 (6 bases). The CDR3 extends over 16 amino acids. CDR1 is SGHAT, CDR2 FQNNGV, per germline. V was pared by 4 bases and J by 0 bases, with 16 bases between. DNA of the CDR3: TGTGCCAGCAGCTCGCTACTCCGGACTACCTCCTACGAGCAGTACTTC. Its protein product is CASSSLLRTTSYEQYF.

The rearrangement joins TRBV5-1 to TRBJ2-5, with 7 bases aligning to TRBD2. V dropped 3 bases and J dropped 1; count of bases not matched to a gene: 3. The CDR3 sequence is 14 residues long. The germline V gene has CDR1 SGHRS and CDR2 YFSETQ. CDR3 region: CASSSSGAQETQYF. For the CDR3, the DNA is TGCGCCAGCAGCTCAAGCGGGGCCCAAGAGACCCAGTACTTC.

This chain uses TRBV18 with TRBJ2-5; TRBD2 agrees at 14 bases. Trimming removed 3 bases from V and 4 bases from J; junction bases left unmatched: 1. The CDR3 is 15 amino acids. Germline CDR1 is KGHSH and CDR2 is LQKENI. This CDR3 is CASSPGTSGRETQYF. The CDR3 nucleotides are TGTGCCAGCTCACCCGGGACTAGCGGGAGAGAGACCCAGTACTTC.

DNA for the CDR3: TGTGCCAGCTCACCAGAGACGGGACAGGTCTATGGCTACACCTTC. Amino acids: CASSPETGQVYGYTF. This sequence joins TRBV18 and TRBJ1-2; 8 bases align to TRBD1. The CDR3 loop spans 15 amino acids. CDR1 and CDR2 from the germline V gene are KGHSH and LQKENI. Trimming took 2 bases from V and 4 from J; bases not matched to a gene: 6.

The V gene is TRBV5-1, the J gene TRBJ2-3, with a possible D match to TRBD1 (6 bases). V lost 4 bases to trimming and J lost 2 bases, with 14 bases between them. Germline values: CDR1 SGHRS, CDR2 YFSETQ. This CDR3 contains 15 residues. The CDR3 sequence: CASSRRQADTDTQYF. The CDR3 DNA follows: TGCGCCAGCAGCCGGAGACAGGCTGACACAGATACGCAGTATTTT. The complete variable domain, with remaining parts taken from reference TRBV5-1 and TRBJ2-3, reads KAGVTQTPRYLIKTRGQQVTLSCSPISGHRSVSWYQQTPGQGLQFLFEYFSETQRNKGNFPGRFSGRQFSNSRSEMNVSTLELGDSALYLCASSRRQADTDTQYFGPGTRLTVL.